These 14 T cell receptor delta chains were sequenced from one sample in a study of gamma-delta chains in newborns, infants, children. TCRdb reanalyzed the reads using CATT. This table has about 4,000 delta-chain clones, roughly 14% appearing once. Sample: blood. The receptors were sampled from a child who was a newborn, infant or young child, either healthy, febrile or measles-vaccinated (not recorded which).

This clone was seen only a few times. A junction boundary mismatches the germline segment, possibly from a read error. The gene calls are TRDV2 and TRDJ3; TRDD3 aligns across 8 bases. CDR1 GEAIGNYY and CDR2 EKD come from the germline V gene. This CDR3 is 19 amino acids long. CDR3 nucleotides: TGTGCCTGCGACACCGTACTGGGGGCAAGCTCCTGGGACACCCGACAGATGTTTTTC. Amino acids: CACDTVLGASSWDTRQMFF.

The chain combines TRDV3 with TRDJ1; 8 bases match TRDD3. Assignment of the J gene here rests on matching the DNA to germline, because TCRdb gives none. Germline CDR1 and CDR2: TVYSNPD and GDNSRS (reference sequence). V dropped 5 bases and J dropped 3; count of bases not matched to a gene: 5. The CDR3 length is 12 residues. The CDR3 is CAGRGISDKLIF. CDR3 nucleotide sequence: TGTGCCGGGCGGGGGATATCCGATAAACTCATCTTT. Based on the CDR3 plus reference TRDV3 and TRDJ1, the full variable domain is CDKVTQSSPDQTVASGSEVVLLCTYDTVYSNPDLFWYRIRPDYSFQFVFYGDNSRSEGADFTQGRFSVKHILTQKAFHLVISPVRTEDSATYYCAGRGISDKLIFGKGTRVTVEP.

This clone is large within its sample. This sample also contains other DNA sequences that code for the same CDR3. The chain joins TRDV2 to TRDJ2; TRDD3 matches at 13 bases. The CDR3 runs to 20 residues. From germline, CDR1 is GEAIGNYY and CDR2 EKD. The V gene end was trimmed by 1 base and the J gene end by 2 bases; junction bases not matched to a gene: 12. The DNA for the CDR3 is TGTGCCTGTGACACGACGTTTACTGGGGGATACGCGGGCTTGACAGCACAACTCTTCTTT. Protein product: CACDTTFTGGYAGLTAQLFF.

This clone was detected only a few times. The chain carries TRDV2 and TRDJ1, with 8 bases matching TRDD3. TCRdb records no J gene; here it was assigned by comparing the DNA to germline. CDR3 size: 18 residues. Germline CDR1 and CDR2: GEAIGNYY and EKD. Losses at the gene ends were 2 bases for V and 1 base for J; bases not matched to a gene: 14. The CDR3 nucleotides read TGTGCCTGTGACAGTCGGGGGGATAAGACGGGAGGCACCGATAAACTCATCTTT. Its protein product is CACDSRGDKTGGTDKLIF.

Within the sample, this clone is large. Distinct nucleotide sequences in the sample also encode this CDR3. The V gene is TRDV2, the J gene TRDJ1; TRDD3 aligns across 9 bases. Germline values: CDR1 GEAIGNYY, CDR2 EKD. Trimming at V came to 3 bases and at J to 0 bases, leaving 7 bases not matched to a gene. The CDR3 contains 16 residues. DNA for the CDR3: TGTGCCTGTGACTCTTTACTGGGGGAGTACACCGATAAACTCATCTTT. Its protein product is CACDSLLGEYTDKLIF.

This clone was observed a handful of times. The protein TCRdb lists belongs to a much larger clone and differs from this DNA's translation at residue 10, which points to a read error; the protein shown is made from the DNA. The chain couples TRDV2 to TRDJ3; 11 nucleotides match TRDD3. The CDR3 runs 19 residues. In germline, CDR1 is GEAIGNYY, CDR2 EKD. V lost 3 bases to trimming and J lost 0 bases; unmatched junction nucleotides: 6. In DNA, the CDR3 is TGTGCCTGTGACGTACTGGGGGATAAGGGCTCCTGGGACACCCGACAGATGTTTTTC. Encoded protein: CACDVLGDKGSWDTRQMFF.

This clone was seen a handful of times. TCRdb's protein, taken from a much larger clone, differs from this DNA's translation at residue 16, likely owing to a read error; the protein displayed comes from the DNA. The chain carries TRDV2 and TRDJ3; 9 nucleotides agree with TRDD3. This CDR3 region has 18 residues. CDR1 is GEAIGNYY, CDR2 EKD, per germline. The DNA of the CDR3 is TGTGCCTGTGACACCTTGGGGGATAGCTCCTGGGACACCCGACAGATATTTTTC. Translated, it gives CACDTLGDSSWDTRQIFF.

On this clone itself: A far larger clone is a single base away, which makes a read error likely. This sample also contains other DNA sequences that code for the same CDR3. The rearrangement links TRDV2 to TRDJ1; D remains ambiguous. Germline assignment: CDR1 GEAIGNYY and CDR2 EKD. V was trimmed by 2 bases and J by 1 base, leaving 22 bases between them. This CDR3 has 18 amino acids. The CDR3 DNA reads as TGTGCCTGTGACAGTGTAGGGGCTAGGGCTGCCTCCACCGATAAACTCATCTTT. Residues: CACDSVGARAASTDKLIF.

This clone was recorded a few times. This DNA's translation and the protein TCRdb lists, from a much larger clone, do not match at residue 17, likely due to a read error; the protein shown is translated from the DNA. This rearrangement joins TRDV1 to TRDJ1; no clear D. The CDR3 covers 19 residues. Per germline, CDR1 TSWWSYY and CDR2 QGS. This chain's CDR3 is CALGEPRNGPFVIRDKPIF. In DNA form, the CDR3 reads TGTGCTCTTGGGGAACCCCGGAACGGGCCTTTTGTAATCCGCGATAAACCCATCTTT.

V is TRDV2 and J is TRDJ1, with TRDD3 matching over 7 bases. TCRdb lists no J gene, so it was determined here by aligning the DNA to germline. The ends lost 7 bases at V and 4 bases at J; junction bases unmatched: 11. The CDR3 consists of 14 residues. Germline V CDR1 and CDR2: GEAIGNYY, EKD. This chain's CDR3 is CAWDLLGEFDKLIF. The CDR3, as DNA: TGTGCCTGGGACTTATTGGGGGAATTCGATAAACTCATCTTT.

This clone was seen more than once but under ten times. A much larger clone differs from this one at a single base, so this may be a read error. Other DNA sequences in the same sample also yield this CDR3. The chain uses TRDV2 and TRDJ1; a weak D match, TRDD3 (5 bases). Germline assignment: CDR1 GEAIGNYY and CDR2 EKD. CDR3 length: 14 residues. V was cut by 2 bases and J by 0 bases, with 9 bases left in between. DNA of the CDR3: TGTGCCTGTGACAGCCTGGGAGACACCGATAAACTCATCTTT. It yields the protein CACDSLGDTDKLIF.

Only a few counts were recorded for this clone. A clone one base away is much larger, so this may be a read error. This chain joins TRDV2 and TRDJ1; the match to TRDD3 covers 8 bases. Germline CDR1 reads GEAIGNYY; CDR2 reads EKD. The CDR3 has 16 amino acids. CDR3 nucleotides: TGTGCCTGTGACATACTGGGGGCCAATCCCACCGATAAACCCATCTTT. Its translation is CACDILGANPTDKPIF.

A note on this clone: This sequence is one base from a far larger clone and is likely a read error. V is TRDV1 and J is TRDJ1; 12 positions agree with TRDD3. TCRdb leaves out the J gene; it was filled in here by matching the DNA to germline. Germline CDR1 is TSWWSYY and CDR2 is QGS. The CDR3 spans 24 residues. The V segment lost 1 base and the J segment 0 bases; nucleotides outside the gene matches: 24. The CDR3 DNA follows: TGTGCTCTTGGGGAACGCATATCCTACGTCCTTTGCTGGGGGATACGCAGTAACACCGATAAACTCATCTTT. Residues: CALGERISYVLCWGIRSNTDKLIF.

This clone is large within its sample. Distinct nucleotide sequences in the sample also encode this CDR3. V and J are TRDV2 and TRDJ1; TRDD3 aligns across 11 bases. The V gene's germline CDR1 is GEAIGNYY and CDR2 EKD. V lost 4 bases, J lost 1 base, and 13 bases stayed unmatched. CDR3 length: 18 residues. The chain's CDR3 is CACDLLGDKPHITDKLIF. The CDR3 nucleotides are TGTGCCTGTGATTTACTGGGGGATAAGCCCCATATCACCGATAAACTCATCTTT.